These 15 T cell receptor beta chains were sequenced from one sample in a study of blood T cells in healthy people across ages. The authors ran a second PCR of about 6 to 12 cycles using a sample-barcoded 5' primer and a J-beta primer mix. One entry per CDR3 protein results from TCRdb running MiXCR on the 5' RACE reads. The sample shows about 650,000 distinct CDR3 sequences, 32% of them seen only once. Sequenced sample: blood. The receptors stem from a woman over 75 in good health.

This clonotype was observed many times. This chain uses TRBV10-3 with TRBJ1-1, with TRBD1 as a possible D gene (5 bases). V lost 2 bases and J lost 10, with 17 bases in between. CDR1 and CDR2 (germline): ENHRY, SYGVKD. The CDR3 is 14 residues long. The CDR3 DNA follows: TGTGCCATCAGTGAGGGTCAGGGCCTCGGAGGAGCTTTCTTT. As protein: CAISEGQGLGGAFF.

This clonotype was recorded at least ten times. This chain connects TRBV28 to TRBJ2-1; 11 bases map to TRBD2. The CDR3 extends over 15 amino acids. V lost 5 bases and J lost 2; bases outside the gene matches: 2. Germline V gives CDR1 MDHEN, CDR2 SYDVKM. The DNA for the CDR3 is TGTGCCAGCAGTGGTAGCGGGGGGGCCTACAATGAGCAGTTCTTC. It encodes CASSGSGGAYNEQFF.

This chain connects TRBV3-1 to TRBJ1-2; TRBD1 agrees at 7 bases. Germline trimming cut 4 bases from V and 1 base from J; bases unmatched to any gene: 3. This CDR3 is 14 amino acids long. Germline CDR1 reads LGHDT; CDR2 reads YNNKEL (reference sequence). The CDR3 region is CASSPYRGNYGYTF. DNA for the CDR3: TGTGCCAGCAGCCCGTACAGGGGTAACTATGGCTACACCTTC. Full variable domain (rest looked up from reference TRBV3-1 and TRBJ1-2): DTAVSQTPKYLVTQMGNDKSIKCEQNLGHDTMYWYKQDSKKFLKIMFSYNNKELIINETVPNRFSPKSPDKAHLNLHINSLELGDSAVYFCASSPYRGNYGYTFGSGTRLTVV.

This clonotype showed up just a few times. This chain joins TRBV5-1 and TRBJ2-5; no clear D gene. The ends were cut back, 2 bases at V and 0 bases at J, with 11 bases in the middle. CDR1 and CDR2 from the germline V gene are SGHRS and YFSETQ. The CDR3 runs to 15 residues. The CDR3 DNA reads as TGCGCCAGCAGCTTAGACGACACGTACCAAGAGACCCAGTACTTC. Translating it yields CASSLDDTYQETQYF.

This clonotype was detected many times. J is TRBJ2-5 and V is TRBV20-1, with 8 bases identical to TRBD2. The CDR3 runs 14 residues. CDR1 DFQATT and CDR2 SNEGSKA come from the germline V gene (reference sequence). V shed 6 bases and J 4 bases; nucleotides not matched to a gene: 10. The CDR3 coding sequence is TGCAGTGCCCCGACCGGACTAGCCCGAGAGACCCAGTACTTC. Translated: CSAPTGLARETQYF.

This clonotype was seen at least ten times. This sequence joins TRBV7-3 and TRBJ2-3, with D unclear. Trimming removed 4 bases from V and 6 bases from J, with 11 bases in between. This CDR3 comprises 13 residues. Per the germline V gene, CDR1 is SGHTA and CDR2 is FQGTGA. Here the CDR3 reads CASSSNGWDTQYF. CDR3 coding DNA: TGTGCCAGCAGCTCTAACGGGTGGGATACGCAGTATTTT.

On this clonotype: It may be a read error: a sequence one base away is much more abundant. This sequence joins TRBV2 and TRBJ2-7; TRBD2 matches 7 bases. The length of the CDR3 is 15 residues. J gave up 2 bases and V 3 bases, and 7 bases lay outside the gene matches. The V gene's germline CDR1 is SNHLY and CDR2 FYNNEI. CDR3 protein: CASSDMERGAYEQYF. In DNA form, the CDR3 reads TGTGCCAGCAGTGACATGGAGCGGGGAGCCTACGAGCAGTACTTC.

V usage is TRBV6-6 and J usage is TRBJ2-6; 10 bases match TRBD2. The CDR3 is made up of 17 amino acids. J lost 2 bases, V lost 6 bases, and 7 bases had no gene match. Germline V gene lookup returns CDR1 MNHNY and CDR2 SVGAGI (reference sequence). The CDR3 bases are TGTGCCAGCAGAGGTAGCGGGGGGCTGACTGGGGCCAACGTCCTGACTTTC. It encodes CASRGSGGLTGANVLTF.

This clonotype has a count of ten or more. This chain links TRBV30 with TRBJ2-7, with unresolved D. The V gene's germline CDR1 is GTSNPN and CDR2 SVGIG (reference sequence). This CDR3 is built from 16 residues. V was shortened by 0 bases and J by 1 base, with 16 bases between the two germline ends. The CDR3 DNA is TGTGCCTGGAGTGTAGGAGTCCAAATCCTTTCCTACGAGCAGTACTTC. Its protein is CAWSVGVQILSYEQYF.

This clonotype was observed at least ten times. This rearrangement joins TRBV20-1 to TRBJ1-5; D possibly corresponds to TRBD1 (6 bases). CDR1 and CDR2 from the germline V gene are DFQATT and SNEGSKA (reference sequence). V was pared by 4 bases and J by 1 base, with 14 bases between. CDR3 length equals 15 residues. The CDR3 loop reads CSAIGQLGSNQPQHF. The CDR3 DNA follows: TGCAGTGCTATTGGACAGCTAGGAAGCAATCAGCCCCAGCATTTT.

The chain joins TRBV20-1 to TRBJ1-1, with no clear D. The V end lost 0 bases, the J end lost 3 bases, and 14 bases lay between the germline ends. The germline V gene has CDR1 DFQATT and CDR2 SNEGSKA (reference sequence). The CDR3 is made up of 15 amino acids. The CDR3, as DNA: TGCAGTGCTAGAGATCTAAGGCAGCGGGACACTGAAGCTTTCTTT. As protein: CSARDLRQRDTEAFF.

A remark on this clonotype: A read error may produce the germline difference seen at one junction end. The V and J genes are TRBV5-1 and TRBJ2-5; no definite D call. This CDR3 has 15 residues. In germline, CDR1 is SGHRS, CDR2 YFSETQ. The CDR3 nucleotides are TGCGCCAGCAGCTTGGTAAAGGACCGTACCTACGAGCAGTACTTT. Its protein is CASSLVKDRTYEQYF.

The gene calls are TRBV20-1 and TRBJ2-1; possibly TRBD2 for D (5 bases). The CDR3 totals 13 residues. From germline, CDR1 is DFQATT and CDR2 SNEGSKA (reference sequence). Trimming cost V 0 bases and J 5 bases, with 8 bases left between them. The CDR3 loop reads CSARDRGHNEQFF. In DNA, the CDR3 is TGCAGTGCTAGAGATCGCGGGCACAATGAGCAGTTCTTC.

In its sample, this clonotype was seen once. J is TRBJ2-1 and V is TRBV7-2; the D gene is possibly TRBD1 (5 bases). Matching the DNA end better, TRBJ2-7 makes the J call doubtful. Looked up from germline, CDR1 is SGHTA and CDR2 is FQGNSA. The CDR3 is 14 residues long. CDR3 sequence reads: CTSSLPDSYNEQYF. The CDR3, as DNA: TGTACCAGCAGCTTACCTGACAGCTACAATGAGCAGTACTTC.

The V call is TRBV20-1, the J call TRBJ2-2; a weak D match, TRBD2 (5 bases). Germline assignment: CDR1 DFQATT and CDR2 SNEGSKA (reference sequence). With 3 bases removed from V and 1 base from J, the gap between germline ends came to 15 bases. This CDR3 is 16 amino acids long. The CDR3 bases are TGCAGTGCTAGTAGATTGGGCCGGGGGAACACCGGGGAGCTGTTTTTT. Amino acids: CSASRLGRGNTGELFF.